The clone carrying this TCR beta chain was recorded many times. Time point denoted: newly diagnosed GD, antithyroid drugs for less than 3 months. Scientists built the TCR library using RNA that was extracted from PBMCs. Graves' disease diagnosis used American Thyroid Association guidelines. Those enrolled as patients came out of an endocrinology department in Xi'an, China. The entry originates in a study of regulatory T cells in long-lasting Graves disease. Across the whole study: The antithyroid drugs taken by newly diagnosed Graves' patients had been used for under 3 months.

HTBI primers from iRepertoire and Arm-PCR of CDR3 regions yielded the TCR beta libraries. A single record per CDR3 protein comes from TCRdb applying MiXCR to the multiplex PCR reads. The table lists about 620,000 distinct CDR3 sequences, roughly 15% of them singletons, with around 18% in the top ten. These data were also reused for a study on T cells in Graves' hyperthyroidism and ophthalmopathy. That study adds: Clonotypes that were expanded in thyroid above 0.001 mostly appeared in blood too.

This TCR derives from a woman aged 30 to 39 with Graves disease. The sample was peripheral blood mononuclear cells (PBMCs), taken at new diagnosis, from a patient treated with antithyroid drugs.

CDR3 loop: CASSFRGARGTEAFF. The CDR3 DNA follows: TGTGCCAGCAGCTTCCGCGGGGCCCGGGGTACTGAAGCTTTCTTT. The gene calls are TRBV7-8 and TRBJ1-1; a possible D gene is TRBD1 (5 bases). The CDR3 contains 15 residues. Trimming took off 3 bases at V and 5 bases at J, with 16 bases between the two ends. The germline CDR1 and CDR2 sequences are SGHVS and FQNEAQ.